These 15 T cell receptor beta chains were all obtained from the same sample, sequenced in a study of T-cell reconstitution after alpha-beta-depleted transplantation in children. Researchers prepared the TCRbeta library using unique molecular identifiers, the study reports. TCRdb re-analysed the PCR reads in MiXCR, keeping a single row per CDR3 protein. The sample lists about 160,000 distinct CDR3 sequences, over 8.5% occurring once. The sequenced sample was PBMCs, obtained before TCRalphabeta/CD19-depleted stem cell transplant. The receptors stem from a boy between 2 and 10 years old with acute myeloid leukemia, due to receive a stem cell transplant.

This clonotype has at least ten counts. CDR3 loop: CASSQVLSVSGNTIYF. The CDR3 DNA sequence: TGTGCCAGCAGCCAAGTCCTATCGGTTTCTGGAAACACCATATATTTT. The chain uses TRBV4-2 and TRBJ1-3, with no clear D. The germline V gene encodes CDR1 LGHNA and CDR2 YNFKEQ. The CDR3 is 16 residues long. The germline V and J ends were trimmed by 1 base and 1 base, with 11 bases remaining between them.

This clonotype was recorded at least ten times. This chain uses TRBV5-1 with TRBJ2-3; unclear D gene. Germline V gene lookup returns CDR1 SGHRS and CDR2 YFSETQ. This CDR3 has 14 residues. V lost 0 bases and J lost 1, with 6 bases in between. In DNA form, the CDR3 reads TGCGCCAGCAGCTTGGTCGCGGGCACAGATACGCAGTATTTT. Translating it yields CASSLVAGTDTQYF. The full variable domain, rest sourced from reference TRBV5-1 and TRBJ2-3, is KAGVTQTPRYLIKTRGQQVTLSCSPISGHRSVSWYQQTPGQGLQFLFEYFSETQRNKGNFPGRFSGRQFSNSRSEMNVSTLELGDSALYLCASSLVAGTDTQYFGPGTRLTVL.

As regards this clonotype: A much larger clone differs by one base, so this may be a read error. This chain joins TRBV10-3 and TRBJ1-2; 7 nucleotides line up with TRBD1. The CDR3 loop spans 13 amino acids. Germline CDR1 ENHRY, CDR2 SYGVKD. This CDR3 reads CALSEGQLYGYTF. CDR3 in DNA: TGTGCCCTCAGTGAGGGACAGCTCTATGGCTACACCTTC.

The sample holds many counts of this clonotype. This chain uses TRBV6-2 or TRBV6-3 with TRBJ2-6; 9 bases are a match to TRBD1. This CDR3 comprises 21 residues. Losses at the gene ends were 6 bases for V and 0 bases for J; bases not matched to a gene: 18. In germline, CDR1 is MNHEY, CDR2 SVGEGT. CDR3 nucleotide sequence: TGTGCCAGCAGCCTAAATAACCCGGGACAGGGAAGTTCCTCTGGGGCCAACGTCCTGACTTTC. Translated, it gives CASSLNNPGQGSSSGANVLTF.

Concerning this clonotype itself: At one of its ends the junction is not consistent with the germline gene, which may arise from a read error. The V gene is TRBV3-1, the J gene TRBJ2-3, with D hard to call. This CDR3 is built from 15 residues. Looked up from germline, CDR1 is LGHDT and CDR2 is YNNKEL (reference sequence). The CDR3 DNA follows: TGTGCCACCAGCCAAGATTCACGCCTCGCAGATACGCAGTATTTT. Its translation is CATSQDSRLADTQYF.

This clonotype was picked up many times. This chain links TRBV5-1 with TRBJ2-7; 10 bases fit TRBD2. Per germline, CDR1 SGHRS and CDR2 YFSETQ. The trim removed 4 bases at V and 2 bases at J, leaving 6 bases unmatched. The CDR3 consists of 15 residues. The CDR3: CASSPGLAFPYEQYV. CDR3 nucleotide sequence: TGCGCCAGCAGCCCGGGACTAGCGTTCCCCTACGAGCAGTACGTC.

This clonotype has ten or more counts. This rearrangement joins TRBV20-1 to TRBJ2-3; D might be TRBD2 (6 bases). CDR1 and CDR2 from the germline V gene are DFQATT and SNEGSKA (reference sequence). This CDR3 spans 14 amino acids. Between the trimmed V and J ends, which lost 0 bases and 6 bases, there was a span of 13 bases. CDR3 coding DNA: TGCAGTGCTAGAGAATTGGGACTCATGGATACGCAGTATTTT. It codes for CSARELGLMDTQYF.

This clonotype was seen at least ten times. The CDR3 DNA sequence: TGTGCCAGCAGTTTATGGTCCTTCCAAGAGACCCAGTACTTC. It is translated as CASSLWSFQETQYF. V gene TRBV12-3 or TRBV12-4 combines with J gene TRBJ2-5; unclear D gene. The CDR3 length is 14 residues. The V gene lost 2 bases and the J gene lost 1 base, with 8 bases spanning the gap.

This clonotype was observed a handful of times. A much bigger clone sits one base away, suggesting this may be a read error. V gene TRBV3-1 combines with J gene TRBJ1-2, with unresolved D. CDR3 length: 14 residues. The germline gives CDR1 LGHDT, CDR2 YNNKEL (reference sequence). The CDR3 here is CASSQDLNGYGYPF. CDR3 in DNA: TGTGCCAGCAGCCAAGATCTGAATGGCTATGGCTACCCCTTC. The variable domain in full, with the rest retrieved from reference TRBV3-1 and TRBJ1-2, is DTAVSQTPKYLVTQMGNDKSIKCEQNLGHDTMYWYKQDSKKFLKIMFSYNNKELIINETVPNRFSPKSPDKAHLNLHINSLELGDSAVYFCASSQDLNGYGYPFGSGTRLTVV.

A word on this clonotype: A read error may explain this, as a much larger clone is one base away. The CDR3 protein is CASRKTSGIQGTQYF. CDR3 sequence (DNA): TGCGCCAGCAGGAAGACTAGCGGGATCCAAGGGACCCAGTACTTC. The chain has TRBV5-1 and TRBJ2-5, with 11 bases matching TRBD2. Germline loops: CDR1 SGHRS, CDR2 YFSETQ. There are 15 residues in the CDR3.

This clonotype has ten or more counts. The chain combines TRBV25-1 with TRBJ2-3; 11 positions agree with TRBD2. Germline trimming cut 10 bases from V and 2 bases from J; bases unmatched to any gene: 5. This CDR3 has 14 residues. Germline V gives CDR1 MGHDK, CDR2 SYGVNS. The DNA for the CDR3 is TGTGCCACCGGGACTAGCGGCTACACAGATACGCAGTATTTT. Translation: CATGTSGYTDTQYF.

This clonotype was seen at least ten times. V is TRBV7-8 and J is TRBJ2-1; the D is unclear. CDR3 length equals 15 residues. V shed 1 base and J shed 6 bases, with 13 bases lying between them. Germline V gives CDR1 SGHVS, CDR2 FQNEAQ. CDR3 sequence reads: CASSLGRLGSNEQFF. The CDR3 nucleotides are TGTGCCAGCAGCTTAGGGCGGCTAGGTTCCAATGAGCAGTTCTTC. The full variable domain, in which reference TRBV7-8 and TRBJ2-1 provide the parts outside the CDR3, is GAGVSQSPRYKVAKRGQDVALRCDPISGHVSLFWYQQALGQGPEFLTYFQNEAQLDKSGLPSDRFFAERPEGSVSTLKIQRTQQEDSAVYLCASSLGRLGSNEQFFGPGTRLTVL.

This clonotype was seen at least ten times. The chain has TRBV2 and TRBJ2-3; D not certain. CDR1 and CDR2 (germline): SNHLY, FYNNEI. The CDR3 is made up of 14 amino acids. The V and J ends lost 2 bases and 2 bases respectively, with 8 bases between them. The CDR3 loop reads CASSELQHTDTQYF. CDR3 in DNA: TGTGCCAGCAGTGAATTACAGCACACAGATACGCAGTATTTT.

This clonotype was seen ten or more times. This chain links TRBV7-9 with TRBJ2-7; 11 bases align to TRBD2. This CDR3 is built from 16 residues. Germline CDR1 SEHNR, CDR2 FQNEAQ (reference sequence). Trimming removed 3 bases from V and 2 bases from J; junction bases left unmatched: 6. CDR3 region: CASSFHLAGGTYEQYF. Written as DNA, the CDR3 is TGTGCCAGCAGCTTCCATCTAGCGGGAGGAACCTACGAGCAGTACTTC.

This clonotype appeared many times. This rearrangement joins TRBV29-1 to TRBJ1-2, with D tentatively TRBD1 (5 bases). The CDR3 consists of 15 residues. Germline V gene data show CDR1 as SQVTM and CDR2 as ANQGSEA. V lost 7 bases and J lost 0, with 18 bases in between. The CDR3: CSAGDRGAPNYGYTF. In nucleotides, the CDR3 is TGCAGCGCCGGGGACCGGGGAGCGCCTAACTATGGCTACACCTTC.